The clone carrying this T cell receptor beta chain was detected many times. The ends lost 4 bases at V and 2 bases at J; junction bases unmatched: 3. Germline V CDR1 and CDR2: WNHNN, SYGVQD (reference sequence). The length of the CDR3 is 14 residues. The entry originates in a study of blood T cell repertoires in COVID-19. As for the study in general: PBMCs, B-cell-depleted T cells, or T cells provided the cDNA or gDNA that made up the material.

Assay: immunoSEQ multiplex PCR; the TCRdb copy retains only in-frame clones and omits some. Seen here are approximately 55,000 clones, 80% observed once, and the top ten hold approximately 21%. During active infection, Seattle patients enrolled and were then monitored through disease. This sequence originates from a man aged 25-40 years with COVID-19, enrolled during active disease. The chain uses TRBV10-1 and TRBJ2-7, with 9 bases matching TRBD1. The sample was peripheral blood. The CDR3 DNA reads TGCGCCAGCAGTGGGGACAGGGCCCCCTACGAGCAGTACTTC. Its translation is CASSGDRAPYEQYF.